The rows below give T cell receptor beta chains drawn from one sample of a study of T-cell reconstitution after alpha-beta-depleted transplantation in children. Via MiXCR, TCRdb re-called the PCR reads, giving one row per CDR3 protein. Of around 270,000 distinct CDR3 sequences listed, over 7.5% are singletons. The specimen was peripheral blood, collected 360 days after TCRalphabeta/CD19-depleted stem cell transplant. The source of these receptors is a female patient aged 2-15 years who had a stem cell transplant for Fanconi anemia, so the T cells may come from the graft donor. Each CDR3 is given with its conserved first and last residue. The D gene is left open where the match is weak. Size tells how often a clone was seen (once, few, many) or the class of an expanded clone, and some rows leave it out.

size | D | J | V | DNA | CDR3
NA | TRBD1 | TRBJ2-2 | TRBV4-3 | TGCGCCAGCAGCCAAGTTACCGTCCGGGACAGGGCGAACACCGGGGAGCTGTTTTTT | CASSQVTVRDRANTGELFF
NA | NA | TRBJ2-5 | TRBV30 | TGTGCCTGGAGGACAGGGAGGGAGACCCAGTACTTC | CAWRTGRETQYF
many | TRBD1 | TRBJ2-1 | TRBV10-3 | TGTGCCATCAGGACGGGACAGGGGTGGAATGAGCAGTTCTTC | CAIRTGQGWNEQFF
NA | TRBD2 | TRBJ2-1 | TRBV11-1 | TGTGCCAGCACCGGGACTAGCGGGGTCTACAATGAGCAGTTCTTC | CASTGTSGVYNEQFF
many | TRBD1 | TRBJ2-7 | TRBV29-1 | TGCAGCGTTGGGGCTTCCGGGACAGGGTACGAGCAGTACTTC | CSVGASGTGYEQYF
NA | NA | TRBJ1-2 | TRBV7-2 | TGTGCCAGCAGCTTAACGGGTCAAGGGGCGAATAGCTATGGCTACACCTTC | CASSLTGQGANSYGYTF
many | NA | TRBJ2-2 | TRBV11-2 | TGTGCCAGCAGCTTATATCAGGGGAGTCCCCCCCTGAACACCGGGGAGCTGTTTTTT | CASSLYQGSPPLNTGELFF
many | NA | TRBJ2-3 | TRBV5-1 | TGCGCCAGCAGCTTGGGGCTAGCTATCACAGATACGCAGTATTTT | CASSLGLAITDTQYF
many | NA | TRBJ2-3 | TRBV7-9 | TGTGCCAGCAGCGCCCTCGGGGCATGGGCAGATACGCAGTATTTT | CASSALGAWADTQYF
NA | NA | TRBJ2-2 | TRBV20-1 | TGCAGTGCTACCAAACTAGATTTCGGGGAGCTGTTTTTT | CSATKLDFGELFF
few | NA | TRBJ2-7 | TRBV14 | TGTGCCAGCAGCCAATGGGGGCCCTTAGGCGACGAGCAGTACTTC | CASSQWGPLGDEQYF
many | TRBD1 | TRBJ2-3 | TRBV7-2 | TGTGCCAGCAGCTTCCGTACAGGGGTGGTTACAGATACGCAGTATTTT | CASSFRTGVVTDTQYF
few | TRBD1 | TRBJ1-2 | TRBV25-1 | TGTGCCAGCAGTGAAGGGACAGGGCTTAACTATGGCTACACCTTC | CASSEGTGLNYGYTF
many | NA | TRBJ1-5 | TRBV20-1 | TGCAGTGCTAGAGGGGGTGGACCTCAGCCCCAGCATTTT | CSARGGGPQPQHF
many | TRBD2 | TRBJ2-3 | TRBV10-3 | TGTGCCATCAGTGGAATTAGCGGGGGGGCAGCGATTGGCACAGATACGCAGTATTTT | CAISGISGGAAIGTDTQYF
many | TRBD1 | TRBJ1-1 | TRBV15 | TGTGCCACCAGCGGACAGGGACCCCTTGAAGCTTTCTTT | CATSGQGPLEAFF
NA | NA | TRBJ2-7 | TRBV28 | TGTGCCAGCAGTTTAAACGGACTGTTCCCCTACGAGCAGTACTTC | CASSLNGLFPYEQYF
many | NA | TRBJ1-1 | TRBV7-9 | TGTGCCAGCAGCCCTCCGGGACAAATGAACACTGAAGCTTTCTTT | CASSPPGQMNTEAFF
few | NA | TRBJ1-1 | TRBV11-2 | TGTGCCAGCAGCGTAGGCCGCGGGGGCAGATACACTGAAGCTTTCTTT | CASSVGRGGRYTEAFF
many | NA | TRBJ2-7 | TRBV27 | TGTGCCAGCAGTTTCCCAGGTGCTACCTACGAGCAGTACTTC | CASSFPGATYEQYF
many | TRBD1 | TRBJ1-1 | TRBV10-3 | TGTGCCATCAGACCCATAGACAGGGCCTTGAACACTGAAGCTTTCTTT | CAIRPIDRALNTEAFF
many | NA | TRBJ2-5 | TRBV28 | TGTGCCAGCAGTTTAATGAGGTTTATAGAGACCCAGTACTTC | CASSLMRFIETQYF
many | NA | TRBJ1-3 | TRBV5-1 | TGCGCCAGCAGCTTGGGGCAGACGGTCTCTGGAAACACCATATATTTT | CASSLGQTVSGNTIYF
many | NA | TRBJ2-1 | TRBV6-1 | TGTGCCAGCAGTGAAGCGCCGTCGGAGGGAATGTGGAATGAGCAGTTCTTC | CASSEAPSEGMWNEQFF
NA | TRBD1 | TRBJ1-2 | TRBV2 | TGTGCCAGCAGTGAAACCCCACCGGGACAGGGGAACGGCTACACCTTC | CASSETPPGQGNGYTF
many | NA | TRBJ2-2 | TRBV29-1 | TGCAGCGTTGGAGGGTATGACACCGGGGAGCTGTTTTTT | CSVGGYDTGELFF
many | TRBD2 | TRBJ2-2 | TRBV5-1 | TGCGCCAGCAGCTTCGGGACTAGCGGAACCGGGGAGCTGTTTTTT | CASSFGTSGTGELFF
NA | NA | TRBJ2-3 | TRBV5-1 | TGCGCCAGCGATACGCAGTATTTT | CASDTQYF
many | NA | TRBJ2-7 | TRBV10-2 | TGCGCCAGCAGGCCTTGGACCTACGAGCAGTACTTC | CASRPWTYEQYF